The T cell receptor beta chain under discussion was sequenced for a study of T cell responses to AZD1222 COVID-19 vaccine (dated by TCRdb to about 2021). As for the study more broadly: TCR sequencing covered more than 230 trial participants: 200 to 210 given two doses of AZD1222 and around 25 given two doses of MenACWY control vaccine. Enrollment into the trials was organized by age into subgroups of 18-55, 56-69 and 70-plus years, and those subgroups contained approximately 160, 26 and 62 TCR-sequenced participants, respectively. What the study reported, not specific to this receptor: The whole spike protein was spanned by vaccine-associated CD4 TCRs, and dominant responses were seen in regions 160-218 and 743-854. Conclusions about previously exposed vaccinees are limited because only six or seven AZD1222 recipients were SARS-CoV-2 seropositive at baseline. After two AZD1222 doses, both the breadth and the depth of spike-specific TCRs were significantly higher than at day 0 and than in MenACWY recipients. Because no day 14 peak-response samples were available, repertoires were characterized only after the peak T cell response. Reportedly, almost half of the unique spike-specific TCRs recognized epitopes lying outside the regions that are mutated in the B.1.351 and B.1.1.7 variants. Most participants were white British and females outnumbered males, and the authors suggested that clonal diversity may have been underestimated. The 56-69-year group was small, and its depth increase did not reach significance, likely because of low power.

Taken with the paper, the label for time point translates to: about 28 days (+/-7) after the second vaccine dose. The treatment or condition label corresponds to: meningococcal conjugate vaccine given as trial control. Vaccinee samples came from UK trials COV001 and COV002, including a single-blind randomized controlled phase 2/3 trial of AZD1222 (ChAdOx1 nCoV-19) in healthy adults. Trial participant PBMC samples were collected at day 0 and day 28 after the second dose for TCRbeta chain sequencing. The CDR3 regions of human TCRbeta chains were subjected to immunosequencing. The study's processing was this. TCRs in the repertoires were matched against a reference library of SARS-CoV-2-specific TCRs that had been generated with the MIRA antigen-specificity platform. Breadth was defined as the fraction of unique TCRs that were SARS-CoV-2-associated. Depth was defined as the fraction of total T cells that were SARS-CoV-2-associated. Each spike-specific TCR was assigned to its reactive spike region and to a CD4 or CD8 class using the MIRA data. Log10-transformed breadth and depth values were compared by one-way ANOVA with Sidak's multiple comparisons tests. In TCRdb, the immuneACCESS table is reduced to in-frame sequences with V and J assigned. These tables do not hold every clone; where another copy was compared, an unresolved V gene accounts for under half, and the others remain unexplained. That table is the source of V, J and clone size, and D and trimming were worked out from the DNA. This sample has 150,000 to 200,000 clones in its table, and 85% to 95% of those were observed once. In total, the top ten clones hold around 1% of the sample.

With regard to this clone: The clone's antigen remains unknown. No much larger clone is present one base from it, and per-base qualities are unavailable.

This TCR was recovered from an adult who received the MenACWY meningococcal vaccine as a control. Sequencing was performed on peripheral blood, taken 28 days after the second dose of the MenACWY control vaccine.

For the CDR3, the sequence is CASSLFSTGPRNTEAFF. The DNA reads as follows: TGTGCCAGCAGTTTATTCTCGACAGGGCCCAGGAACACTGAAGCTTTCTTT. Here the chain combines TRBV27 and TRBJ1-1; TRBD1 fits 7 bases in the junction. The V end gives up 1 base and the J end 1 base, leaving 9 bases in the junction not matched to a gene. CDR1 and CDR2, looked up from the germline V gene (reference sequence), are MNHEY and SMNVEV. The CDR3 starts with the cysteine, ends with the phenylalanine, and has 17 residues. The only DNA kept is the CDR3, 51 bases in frame from the first base.